This TCR beta chain stems from a study of blood T cell repertoires in COVID-19. The wider study: Nucleic acid was either cDNA or gDNA, and it came from T cells, B-cell-depleted T cells, or PBMCs.

Patients from Seattle were sampled longitudinally, starting during active infection. Germline CDR1 and CDR2: LGHNT and FRNRAP. This CDR3 region has 13 residues. Trimming removed 6 bases at V and 9 bases at J, with 17 bases between. Sequencing was performed with immunoSEQ multiplex PCR; in TCRdb, only in-frame clones are kept and a portion is missing. Of approximately 240,000 clones listed, about nine tenths are singletons. The J gene is TRBJ1-1, the V gene TRBV12-5, with D tentatively TRBD1 (6 bases). The sequencing sample was made of peripheral blood. The sequence derives from a man aged 30-40 years with COVID-19, enrolled during active disease. CDR3 coding DNA: TGTGCTAGTGGCAAACCAGACAGGCAGCAAGCTTTCTTT. This sequence encodes CASGKPDRQQAFF. Complete variable domain (other parts from reference TRBV12-5 and TRBJ1-1): DARVTQTPRHKVTEMGQEVTMRCQPILGHNTVFWYRQTMMQGLELLAYFRNRAPLDDSGMPKDRFSAEMPDATLATLKIQPSEPRDSAVYFCASGKPDRQQAFFGQGTRLTVV.